These 9 T cell receptor beta chains were sequenced from one sample in a study of sequential checkpoint blockade in melanoma. The method was immunoSEQ multiplex PCR; TCRdb's version includes in-frame clones alone and lacks a portion of them. Of 4,000 to 5,500 clones detected, approximately 35% appear once; the ten largest clones hold 11%. Treatment denoted: randomized to nivolumab then ipilimumab (arm A) or the reverse (arm B). Material: tumor tissue (inferred from file names), obtained from a patient given nivolumab and ipilimumab in sequence. The receptors originated from a human donor with melanoma.

CDR3 in amino acids: CAWNRGANTGELFF. CDR3 DNA sequence: TGTGCCTGGAATCGGGGCGCGAACACCGGGGAGCTGTTTTTT. V and J are TRBV30 and TRBJ2-2; D could derive from TRBD1 or TRBD2 (5 bases each). The CDR3 runs 14 residues. The germline CDR1 and CDR2 sequences are GTSNPN and SVGIG (reference sequence). V was clipped by 4 bases and J by 0 bases, with 9 bases between them. Based on the CDR3 plus reference TRBV30 and TRBJ2-2, the full variable domain is SQTIHQWPATLVQPVGSPLSLECTVEGTSNPNLYWYRQAAGRGLQLLFYSVGIGQISSEVPQNLSASRPQDRQFILSSKKLLLSDSGFYLCAWNRGANTGELFFGEGSRLTVL.

This clone was recorded a few times. This chain uses TRBV28 with TRBJ1-5, with D maybe TRBD1 (6 bases). Between the trimmed V and J ends, which lost 7 bases and 1 base, there was a span of 23 bases. CDR3 size: 18 residues. Germline values: CDR1 MDHEN, CDR2 SYDVKM. The CDR3 here is CASTLDQGITWSNQPQHF. The CDR3 nucleotides read TGTGCCAGCACCCTTGACCAGGGGATAACGTGGAGCAATCAGCCCCAGCATTTT.

Here the CDR3 DNA reads TGTGCCAGCAGTTACGGCGGGACACTTTATAATTCACCCCTCCACTTT. The encoded protein is CASSYGGTLYNSPLHF. The rearrangement links TRBV6-8 to TRBJ1-6; weak D call: TRBD1 (6 bases). The CDR3 totals 16 residues. The germline V gene has CDR1 MNHGY and CDR2 SAAAGT. Trimming took 2 bases from V and 4 from J, leaving 12 bases between them.

This clone turned up a few times. V gene TRBV19 combines with J gene TRBJ2-6; tentative D call: TRBD1 (6 bases). This CDR3 has 15 residues. Germline lookup yields CDR1 LNHDA and CDR2 SQIVND (reference sequence). V lost 5 bases to trimming and J lost 4 bases, with 12 bases between them. CDR3 sequence reads: CASSVQGLGANVLTF. In DNA, the CDR3 is TGTGCCAGTAGTGTACAGGGCCTGGGGGCCAACGTCCTGACTTTC.

This clone came up many times. The V and J genes are TRBV6-8 and TRBJ1-2; 7 nucleotides match TRBD1. Looked up from germline, CDR1 is MNHGY and CDR2 is SAAAGT. Trimming at V came to 4 bases and at J to 0 bases, leaving 5 bases not matched to a gene. The CDR3 loop spans 15 amino acids. The DNA of the CDR3 is TGTGCCAGCAGTTCACAGGGGCGATCTAACTATGGCTACACCTTC. Its translation is CASSSQGRSNYGYTF.

The chain recombines TRBV6-8 with TRBJ1-3; no clear D. The CDR3 runs 12 residues. Germline-derived CDR1 and CDR2 are MNHGY and SAAAGT. With 10 bases removed from V and 0 bases from J, the gap between germline ends came to 7 bases. DNA of the CDR3: TGTGCCATCAGGACCTCTGGAAACACCATATATTTT. Its protein product is CAIRTSGNTIYF.

The chain joins TRBV19 to TRBJ1-5, with no clear D. CDR1 LNHDA and CDR2 SQIVND come from the germline V gene (reference sequence). The CDR3 contains 11 residues. The V gene lost 5 bases and the J gene lost 6 bases, with 5 bases spanning the gap. DNA of the CDR3: TGTGCCAGTAGTTCAGGTCAGCCCCAGCATTTT. Its protein is CASSSGQPQHF.

The V call is TRBV18, the J call TRBJ1-3, with 9 bases that match TRBD1. Trimming removed 1 base from V and 0 bases from J; junction bases left unmatched: 4. CDR3 length: 17 residues. Germline V CDR1 and CDR2: KGHSH, LQKENI. In DNA, the CDR3 is TGTGCCAGCTCACCACGGGACAGGGCCAACTCTGGAAACACCATATATTTT. Protein sequence: CASSPRDRANSGNTIYF.

The rearrangement joins TRBV19 to TRBJ2-7; either TRBD1 or TRBD2 may supply D (5 bases each). This CDR3 is built from 15 residues. Germline V CDR1 and CDR2: LNHDA, SQIVND (reference sequence). Trimming shortened V by 5 bases and J by 3 bases, and 17 bases separated the two germline ends. In nucleotides, the CDR3 is TGTGCCAGTAGTCCGGGGCATGAAGGTCACTACGAGCAGTACTTC. This gives the protein CASSPGHEGHYEQYF.